This TCR beta chain was profiled in a study of CD8+CD57+ T cells in acquired aplastic anemia. Overall study: The study obtained an average of around 3.4 ug of DNA from sorted CD4+ and CD8+ cells.

General observations from the study: Statistical testing detected no significant gap in CD8+ Simpson's diversity between patients and controls.

From germline, CDR1 is DFQATT and CDR2 SNEGSKA (reference sequence). V lost 3 bases to trimming and J lost 5 bases, with 17 bases between them. The CDR3 spans 15 residues. Regarding this clonotype: The antigen remains unidentified.

Genomic DNA templated the TCR beta VDJ and CDR3 profiling. TCRdb reprocessed the reads via MiXCR and lists one record per CDR3 protein. The repertoire holds 250,000 to 350,000 distinct CDR3 sequences, with 55% to 65% as singletons. Sequencing was done on a sample of sorted CD4+, CD8+, or CD8+CD57+ T cells (not recorded which) from PBMCs. The source is a human donor with severe aplastic anemia or a healthy control (not recorded which). The chain joins TRBV20-1 to TRBJ2-1; the D is unclear. CDR3 DNA: TGCAGTGCTAGTGGTTGGGCGGAACAACACAATGAGCAGTTCTTC. This sequence encodes CSASGWAEQHNEQFF.